The rows below give T cell receptor beta chains drawn from one sample of a study of T cells in Graves' hyperthyroidism and ophthalmopathy. TCRdb independently ran MiXCR on the multiplex PCR reads; one entry per CDR3 protein. The sample has 300,000 to 450,000 distinct CDR3 sequences, roughly 18% seen once; the top ten hold about 38%. Sequences were obtained from blood. The receptors come from a man between 18 and 35 years old with Graves' ophthalmopathy. The CDR3 runs from the conserved cysteine through the conserved F or W. The D gene is left open where the match is weak. Part of the rows lack a size; the others show once, few, many or a class for expanded clones.

D	size	V	J	length	CDR3	DNA
-	many	TRBV29-1	TRBJ1-1	14	CSVEAGGARTEAFF	TGCAGCGTTGAGGCTGGGGGCGCAAGGACTGAAGCTTTCTTT
-	few	TRBV7-8	TRBJ2-2	17	CATFKGRPGRVTGELFF	TGTGCCACCTTTAAAGGCAGGCCCGGGCGGGTCACCGGGGAGCTGTTTTTT
TRBD1	many	TRBV3-1	TRBJ1-1	15	CASSRTPGGPAEAFF	TGTGCCAGCAGCCGGACCCCAGGGGGCCCCGCGGAAGCTTTCTTT
-	-	TRBV3-1	TRBJ1-5	14	CASSQDVGEQPQHF	TGTGCCAGCAGCCAAGATGTGGGGGAGCAGCCCCAGCATTTT
-	-	TRBV24-1	TRBJ2-5	15	CATRGTNGQQETQYF	TGTGCCACCAGAGGTACCAACGGACAGCAAGAGACCCAGTACTTC
-	many	TRBV7-9	TRBJ2-1	16	CASSLEGKGSYNEQFF	TGTGCCAGCAGCTTAGAAGGGAAGGGTTCCTACAATGAGCAGTTCTTC
-	few	TRBV5-5	TRBJ1-2	12	CASSSRFYGYTF	TGTGCCAGCAGCTCTCGGTTCTATGGCTACACCTTC
TRBD2	many	TRBV6-1	TRBJ2-1	20	CASRSPGLAGGIGSYNEQFF	TGTGCCAGCAGATCTCCGGGACTAGCGGGGGGGATAGGCTCCTACAATGAGCAGTTCTTC
-	many	TRBV5-1	TRBJ2-3	15	CASSLMPTSTDTQYF	TGCGCCAGCAGCTTGATGCCCACCAGCACAGATACGCAGTATTTT
-	many	TRBV29-1	TRBJ2-7	13	CSVDSGGSYEQYF	TGCAGCGTTGATTCGGGCGGCTCCTACGAGCAGTACTTC
-	-	TRBV5-1	TRBJ2-2	14	CASSSGVGTGELFF	TGCGCCAGCAGCTCCGGGGTCGGCACCGGGGAGCTGTTTTTT
-	few	TRBV5-6	TRBJ1-1	14	CASSLTSTDLEAFF	TGTGCCAGCAGCTTGACCTCGACAGATCTTGAAGCTTTCTTT
-	-	TRBV5-1	TRBJ1-1	15	CASSWSRVGGTEAFF	TGCGCCAGCAGCTGGAGCAGGGTCGGAGGCACTGAAGCTTTCTTT
TRBD1	-	TRBV11-2	TRBJ1-5	16	CASSLDQGVRNQPQHF	TGTGCCAGCAGCTTAGACCAGGGGGTAAGAAATCAGCCCCAGCATTTT
-	many	TRBV27	TRBJ1-2	17	CASSLGPGEKALDGYTF	TGTGCCAGCAGTTTAGGACCCGGGGAAAAGGCGCTTGATGGCTACACCTTC
-	few	TRBV6-5	TRBJ2-7	13	CASSYTGAGEQYF	TGTGCCAGCAGTTACACGGGCGCCGGCGAGCAGTACTTC
TRBD1	-	TRBV11-2	TRBJ1-4	14	CASSQGVRDEKLFF	TGTGCCAGCAGCCAGGGGGTTAGAGATGAAAAACTGTTTTTT
TRBD1	-	TRBV7-3	TRBJ1-2	14	CASSYPGQLYGYTF	TGTGCCAGCAGCTACCCGGGACAGCTCTATGGCTACACCTTC
-	-	TRBV18	TRBJ2-7	12	CASSQVADEQYF	TGTGCCAGCTCACAAGTGGCGGACGAGCAGTACTTC
-	-	TRBV19	TRBJ1-1	13	CASSLTGAAEAFF	TGTGCCAGTAGTCTGACGGGGGCCGCTGAAGCTTTCTTT
-	many	TRBV19	TRBJ2-2	17	CASTTLNTGPNTGELFF	TGTGCCAGTACGACCTTAAATACAGGGCCGAACACCGGGGAGCTGTTTTTT
TRBD1	-	TRBV5-1	TRBJ2-3	16	CASSLGQASRTDTQYF	TGTGCCAGCAGCCTTGGACAGGCCTCTCGCACAGATACGCAGTATTTT
TRBD2	few	TRBV9	TRBJ2-3	17	CASSVEDSGGGKDTQYF	TGTGCCAGCAGCGTAGAGGATAGCGGGGGGGGTAAGGATACGCAGTATTTT
-	-	TRBV28	TRBJ1-3	15	CASTSEGGSGNTIYF	TGTGCCAGCACTTCCGAGGGGGGCTCTGGAAACACCATATATTTT
TRBD1	many	TRBV10-1	TRBJ1-2	13	CASSGTGSYGYTF	TGCGCCAGCAGTGGGACAGGGTCTTATGGCTACACCTTC
-	many	TRBV29-1	TRBJ2-1	12	CSVAGNYNEQFF	TGCAGCGTAGCAGGGAACTACAATGAGCAGTTCTTC
TRBD1	many	TRBV5-1	TRBJ1-1	14	CASSPDRGETEAFF	TGCGCCAGCAGCCCGGACAGGGGAGAAACTGAAGCTTTCTTT
TRBD1	many	TRBV7-9	TRBJ2-7	14	CASSLGGTGVEQYF	TGTGCCAGCAGCTTAGGGGGGACAGGGGTCGAGCAGTACTTC
-	many	TRBV9	TRBJ2-3	15	CASSPEGGRTDTQYF	TGTGCCAGCAGCCCAGAGGGGGGGCGCACAGATACGCAGTATTTT
TRBD2	-	TRBV11-2	TRBJ2-1	12	CASGRLAGEQFF	TGTGCCAGCGGGCGACTAGCGGGTGAGCAGTTCTTC
TRBD1	many	TRBV5-4	TRBJ2-1	15	CASSSAGTGYNEQFF	TGTGCCAGCAGCTCCGCCGGGACAGGGTACAATGAGCAGTTCTTC
-	many	TRBV12-3/TRBV12-4	TRBJ2-7	13	CASSLGREYEQYF	TGTGCCAGCAGTTTGGGCAGGGAATACGAGCAGTACTTC
-	many	TRBV7-2	TRBJ2-7	13	CASSQTGSYEQYF	TGTGCCAGCAGCCAGACAGGCTCCTACGAGCAGTACTTC
-	-	TRBV20-1	TRBJ2-7	14	CSAPPQSLTYEQYF	TGCAGTGCTCCCCCACAGAGCCTAACCTACGAGCAGTACTTC
TRBD2	few	TRBV5-1	TRBJ2-1	16	CASSPRLAGAYNEQFF	TGCGCCAGCAGCCCTAGACTAGCGGGGGCCTACAATGAGCAGTTCTTC
TRBD2	many	TRBV27	TRBJ2-7	15	CASSSGTSGAREQYF	TGTGCCAGCAGTTCCGGGACTAGCGGGGCCCGCGAGCAGTACTTC
TRBD1	few	TRBV4-1	TRBJ1-4	16	CASSQDTGQLWEKLFF	TGCGCCAGCAGCCAAGATACGGGACAGCTCTGGGAAAAACTGTTTTTT
-	many	TRBV28	TRBJ1-5	12	CASGSRNQPQHF	TGTGCCAGCGGCTCACGCAATCAGCCCCAGCATTTT
TRBD2	many	TRBV12-3/TRBV12-4	TRBJ2-3	16	CASSLGVRGEGDTQYF	TGTGCCAGCAGTTTAGGTGTGCGGGGGGAGGGAGATACGCAGTATTTT
-	few	TRBV19	TRBJ2-3	14	CASSMGHSTDTQYF	TGTGCCAGTAGTATGGGGCATAGCACAGATACGCAGTATTTT
TRBD2	many	TRBV3-1	TRBJ2-1	14	CASSHGGGVYEQFF	TGTGCCAGCAGCCACGGGGGAGGGGTGTATGAGCAGTTCTTC
-	-	TRBV7-9	TRBJ1-6	17	CASSWGGGTTYNSPLHF	TGTGCCAGCAGTTGGGGAGGCGGTACGACGTATAATTCACCCCTCCACTTT
-	many	TRBV27	TRBJ2-3	14	CASSSDSGADTQYF	TGTGCCAGCAGTTCTGATTCGGGGGCAGATACGCAGTATTTT
TRBD1	many	TRBV2	TRBJ1-2	14	CASHVGGRGYGYTF	TGTGCCAGTCATGTAGGGGGCCGGGGCTATGGCTACACCTTC
-	once	TRBV6-1	TRBJ1-1	15	CASTTYRGGRGEAFF	TGTGCCAGCACTACATACCGGGGGGGTCGGGGTGAAGCTTTCTTT
-	-	TRBV6-1	TRBJ2-5	13	CASSVAYRETQYF	TGTGCCAGCAGTGTCGCCTATCGAGAGACCCAGTACTTC
TRBD2	-	TRBV7-3	TRBJ2-1	15	CASSEAGGTYNEQFF	TGTGCCAGCAGCGAAGCGGGGGGTACCTACAATGAGCAGTTCTTC
TRBD2	many	TRBV12-3/TRBV12-4	TRBJ2-3	15	CASSSPSGGVDTQYF	TGTGCCAGCAGTTCCCCTAGCGGGGGGGTGGATACGCAGTATTTT
TRBD2	many	TRBV20-1	TRBJ2-3	22	CSARDRPKVGGTSRGITDTQYF	TGCAGTGCTAGAGATCGGCCTAAAGTGGGGGGGACCTCGCGGGGGATCACAGATACGCAGTATTTT
-	-	TRBV7-6	TRBJ1-6	14	CASSLEPEESPLHF	TGTGCCAGCAGCTTAGAACCCGAAGAGTCACCCCTCCACTTT
TRBD2	once	TRBV20-1	TRBJ2-5	17	CSARDMRLAGGRETQYF	TGCAGTGCTAGAGATATGAGGCTAGCGGGGGGTCGAGAGACCCAGTACTTC
TRBD1	few	TRBV29-1	TRBJ1-2	12	CSVETGGFGYTF	TGCAGCGTTGAAACAGGGGGATTTGGCTACACCTTC
-	many	TRBV11-2	TRBJ2-5	15	CASSLGGLVQETQYF	TGTGCCAGCAGCTTAGGGGGCCTAGTCCAAGAGACCCAGTACTTC
-	many	TRBV11-2	TRBJ2-7	15	CASSHHGQGGYEQYF	TGTGCCAGCAGCCACCACGGCCAGGGCGGGTACGAGCAGTACTTC
TRBD1	-	TRBV24-1	TRBJ1-2	13	CATSAGQGYGYTF	TGTGCCACCAGTGCGGGACAGGGCTATGGCTACACCTTC